This T cell receptor beta chain was captured in a study of OX40 agonist ivuxolimab in advanced cancers. Study-wide context: In this trial design, patients received ivuxolimab intravenously at 0.01 to 10 mg/kg every 2 weeks.

With regard to this clone: As yet, its antigen is unknown.

Points from the study as a whole: Mean expanded clone counts were higher in CD8+ than CD4+ T cells. At 0.1 to 3.0 mg/kg and by week 6, CD4+ and CD8+ T cells in the blood had expanded clonally. Patients with a partial response at 0.1-3.0 mg/kg had among the lowest clonal expansion.

Clones were read by immunoSEQ multiplex PCR, and TCRdb kept only the in-frame ones, dropping some. The profile covers about 2,100 clones, with 70% to 85% appearing a single time and 36% taken by the ten largest. This specimen was CD4+ or CD8+ T cells sorted from blood, taken in a trial of the OX40 agonist ivuxolimab. The sequence came from an adult with an advanced solid tumor such as melanoma, head and neck, liver or kidney cancer.

The CDR3 loop is CASSLIRGAHEQYF. CDR3 in DNA: TGTGCCAGCAGTTTGATTCGGGGGGCCCACGAGCAGTACTTC. This sequence joins TRBV28 and TRBJ2-7; TRBD2 is a possible D gene (7 bases). V gave up 3 bases and J gave up 5 bases, with 14 bases separating them. The germline V gene has CDR1 MDHEN and CDR2 SYDVKM. The CDR3 is 14 amino acids.